The subject of this entry is one T cell receptor beta chain. The data were obtained in a study of T-cell reconstitution after alpha-beta-depleted transplantation in children. Unique molecular identifiers were incorporated during preparation of the TCRbeta library. TCRdb re-called the PCR reads through MiXCR, storing one row per CDR3 protein. The sample contains about 590,000 distinct CDR3 sequences, roughly 13% of which appear only once. The germline V gene encodes CDR1 SGHRS and CDR2 YFSETQ. Germline trimming cut 4 bases from V and 6 bases from J; bases unmatched to any gene: 8. This CDR3 spans 14 amino acids.

V gene TRBV5-1 combines with J gene TRBJ2-7, with 9 positions matching TRBD1. The material was PBMCs, mostly from graft donor cells, obtained 360 days after TCRalphabeta/CD19-depleted stem cell transplant. This receptor was taken from a male patient younger than 18 who had a stem cell transplant for acute myeloid leukemia, so the T cells may come from the graft donor. In nucleotides, the CDR3 is TGCGCCAGCAGCGTCGCCCGGGACAGGGTCGAGCAGTACTTC. Its translation is CASSVARDRVEQYF. The complete variable domain, with remaining parts taken from reference TRBV5-1 and TRBJ2-7, reads KAGVTQTPRYLIKTRGQQVTLSCSPISGHRSVSWYQQTPGQGLQFLFEYFSETQRNKGNFPGRFSGRQFSNSRSEMNVSTLELGDSALYLCASSVARDRVEQYFGPGTRLTVT.